This entry features one TCR beta chain sequence. This sample is part of a study of T cell changes during pregnancy in multiple sclerosis. The protocol was immunoSEQ multiplex PCR, while the TCRdb copy is restricted to in-frame clones and leaves out a portion. The sample has more than 55,000 clones, about nine tenths seen once. The TCR was taken from a female donor in good health, enrolled as a control in a pregnancy study. The source was peripheral blood, collected after pregnancy.

DNA for the CDR3: TGTGCCAGCAGATCAAGGGGCAGGGGAAGGACTGAAGCTTTCTTT. Protein sequence: CASRSRGRGRTEAFF. V is TRBV2 and J is TRBJ1-1; D possibly corresponds to TRBD1 (6 bases). This CDR3 contains 15 residues. Germline V CDR1 and CDR2: SNHLY, FYNNEI. V lost 6 bases and J 5 bases, leaving 19 bases between the germline ends.